A single sample gave rise to the 13 T cell receptor beta chains below, sequenced in a study of cytomegalovirus exposure and HLA in healthy donors. It was with 60 Vbeta and 13 Jbeta primers that the PCR ran. TCRdb keeps only in-frame clones here, not all; method: immunoSEQ multiplex PCR. The sample contains 120,000 to 150,000 clones, around 10% of which appear only once. Sequenced: PBMCs. The receptors shown here come from a male donor in good health and CMV-seronegative.

In its sample, this clone was seen a few times. One end of the junction fails to match germline, which may point to a read error. V is TRBV4-3 and J is TRBJ2-2; 8 bases line up with TRBD2. Germline-derived CDR1 and CDR2 are LGHNA and YSLEER. The CDR3 is 15 amino acids. The CDR3 nucleotides are TGCGCCAGCAGCCCACAGCGGGGGTACACCGGGGAGCCGTTTTTT. This gives the protein CASSPQRGYTGEPFF.

This clone has a handful of counts. The chain combines TRBV28 with TRBJ1-2; 7 nucleotides align to TRBD1. Germline CDR1 MDHEN, CDR2 SYDVKM. Losses at the gene ends were 4 bases for V and 2 bases for J; bases not matched to a gene: 16. The CDR3 spans 18 residues. The CDR3 DNA reads as TGTGCCAGCAGTTCGGACAGGTATATAATTCTCCCAAACTATGGCTACACCTTC. The encoded protein is CASSSDRYIILPNYGYTF.

The chain recombines TRBV6-1 with TRBJ1-5, with a possible D match to TRBD1 (6 bases). The CDR3 runs 14 residues. Deletions cut 8 bases from V and 0 bases from J, with 11 bases between. The V gene's germline CDR1 is MNHNS and CDR2 SASEGT. CDR3 sequence: CASGGAYSNQPQHF. DNA for the CDR3: TGTGCCAGCGGGGGGGCTTATAGCAATCAGCCCCAGCATTTT.

This clone has only a few counts. The V and J genes are TRBV19 and TRBJ1-1; D unclear. The germline V and J ends were trimmed by 5 bases and 8 bases, with 12 bases remaining between them. Germline loops: CDR1 LNHDA, CDR2 SQIVND (reference sequence). This CDR3 contains 12 residues. This CDR3 is CASSEGIGEAFF. The DNA of the CDR3 is TGTGCCAGTAGTGAGGGAATAGGGGAAGCTTTCTTT.

This chain joins TRBV6-1 and TRBJ1-1; 7 nucleotides align to TRBD1. The germline CDR1 and CDR2 sequences are MNHNS and SASEGT. V shed 0 bases and J 9 bases; nucleotides not matched to a gene: 10. This CDR3 comprises 15 residues. The CDR3 spells CASSEAGGSGIQAFF. The CDR3 nucleotides are TGTGCCAGCAGTGAAGCAGGGGGCTCGGGGATTCAAGCTTTCTTT.

This sequence joins TRBV2 and TRBJ1-2; D gene uncertain. Trimming stripped 5 bases from V and 6 bases from J, with 4 bases between. CDR3 length: 10 residues. CDR1 and CDR2 (germline): SNHLY, FYNNEI. CDR3 nucleotide sequence: TGTGCCAGCAGTTATAATGGCTACACCTTC. The encoded protein is CASSYNGYTF.

This clone appeared a few times. This chain uses TRBV7-9 with TRBJ2-7, with 9 bases that match TRBD2. The V segment lost 0 bases and the J segment 1 base; nucleotides outside the gene matches: 1. The CDR3 loop spans 15 amino acids. In germline, CDR1 is SEHNR, CDR2 FQNEAQ (reference sequence). CDR3 DNA: TGTGCCAGCAGCTTAGCGACTAGCGGATCCTACGAGCAGTACTTC. Amino acid sequence: CASSLATSGSYEQYF.

The chain combines TRBV15 with TRBJ2-1; TRBD2 is a possible D gene (6 bases). The CDR3 spans 20 residues. V lost 0 bases and J lost 0, with 21 bases in between. CDR1 is LNHNV and CDR2 is YYDKDF in the germline V gene (reference sequence). CDR3 DNA sequence: TGTGCCACCAGCAGAGATCGAACGGGGACTGCTTACCTCTCCTACAATGAGCAGTTCTTC. Amino acid sequence: CATSRDRTGTAYLSYNEQFF.

The V call is TRBV19, the J call TRBJ1-5; tentative D call: TRBD1 (6 bases). Trimming removed 1 base at V and 0 bases at J, with 7 bases between. The CDR3 has 15 residues. Germline CDR1 is LNHDA and CDR2 is SQIVND (reference sequence). This CDR3 is CASSIGQVSNQPQHF. CDR3 nucleotides: TGTGCCAGTAGTATAGGACAGGTTAGCAATCAGCCCCAGCATTTT.

V is TRBV9 and J is TRBJ1-2; 7 nucleotides line up with TRBD1. This CDR3 spans 15 amino acids. From germline, CDR1 is SGDLS and CDR2 YYNGEE. Trimming at V came to 3 bases and at J to 5 bases, leaving 10 bases not matched to a gene. The CDR3 loop reads CASSAGTDLFYGYTF. CDR3 nucleotides: TGTGCCAGCAGCGCCGGGACAGATCTTTTTTATGGCTACACCTTC. Full variable domain (rest looked up from reference TRBV9 and TRBJ1-2): DSGVTQTPKHLITATGQRVTLRCSPRSGDLSVYWYQQSLDQGLQFLIQYYNGEERAKGNILERFSAQQFPDLHSELNLSSLELGDSALYFCASSAGTDLFYGYTFGSGTRLTVV.

This clone was counted only a few times. The rearrangement joins TRBV15 to TRBJ2-2; D possibly corresponds to TRBD2 (6 bases). The CDR3 consists of 14 residues. The V and J ends lost 3 bases and 3 bases respectively, with 8 bases between them. CDR1 and CDR2 from the germline V gene are LNHNV and YYDKDF (reference sequence). CDR3: CATSRTRYTGELFF. The DNA for the CDR3 is TGTGCCACCAGCAGGACTAGATACACCGGGGAGCTGTTTTTT.

The genes are TRBV28 and TRBJ1-3, with D maybe TRBD1 (6 bases). Germline-derived CDR1 and CDR2 are MDHEN and SYDVKM. The CDR3 sequence is 16 residues long. V was shortened by 2 bases and J by 0 bases, with 11 bases between the two germline ends. The CDR3 here is CASSLGGGFSGNTIYF. The CDR3 DNA is TGTGCCAGCAGTTTAGGGGGCGGTTTCTCTGGAAACACCATATATTTT.

This chain joins TRBV19 and TRBJ1-5, with D possibly matching TRBD1 (6 bases). Germline V gene lookup returns CDR1 LNHDA and CDR2 SQIVND (reference sequence). The CDR3 sequence is 16 residues long. Between the trimmed V and J ends, which lost 5 bases and 6 bases, there was a span of 20 bases. Here the CDR3 reads CASSVAGQWTGQPQHF. The CDR3, as DNA: TGTGCCAGTAGTGTCGCCGGACAGTGGACGGGTCAGCCCCAGCATTTT.